This entry lists 5 T cell receptor beta chains sequenced from one sample in a study of CD8 T cells in ankylosing spondylitis (dated by TCRdb to the late 2010s). Library construction relied on 5' RACE. Sequencing took place on an Illumina HiSeq 2500. The public reads were reprocessed in TCRdb via fastp at Q25 and MiXCR, keeping in-frame beta chains. Every entry covers one CDR3 protein and lists the most common genes and DNA from its rows. The sample profile shows roughly 250,000 distinct CDR3 sequences; about 9.1% of them were found once. The top ten clones comprise around 7% of the sample. The sequencing sample was made of blood, either unsorted or a sorted T cell fraction (not recorded which). These receptors came from a male donor with ankylosing spondylitis or in good health (not recorded which).

Concerning this clonotype itself: A clone one base away is much larger, so this may be a read error. V gene TRBV12-3 or TRBV12-4 combines with J gene TRBJ2-3; D gene unclear. The length of the CDR3 is 11 residues. Trimming left V 6 bases short and J 10 bases short, with 11 bases between. DNA for the CDR3: TGTGCCAGCAGAGATCTGGATCCGCAGTATTTT. It translates to CASRDLDPQYF.

The table lists this clonotype with many counts. The rearrangement joins TRBV7-8 to TRBJ2-7, with D uncertain. The CDR3 is made up of 13 amino acids. V was pared by 5 bases and J by 0 bases, with 8 bases between. Germline lookup yields CDR1 SGHVS and CDR2 FQNEAQ. CDR3 amino acids: CASSPRASYEQYF. In nucleotides, the CDR3 is TGTGCCAGCAGCCCTAGGGCCTCCTACGAGCAGTACTTC.

In its sample, this clonotype was seen many times. The genes are TRBV19 and TRBJ1-4; tentative D call: TRBD1 (5 bases). Germline lookup yields CDR1 LNHDA and CDR2 SQIVND (reference sequence). The CDR3 has 15 residues. Trimming removed 9 bases at V and 0 bases at J, with 14 bases between. DNA for the CDR3: TGTGCCAGCACCAGACAGCAAGCAACTAATGAAAAACTGTTTTTT. Its translation: CASTRQQATNEKLFF. Using reference TRBV19 and TRBJ1-4 for the parts outside the CDR3, the full variable domain is DGGITQSPKYLFRKEGQNVTLSCEQNLNHDAMYWYRQDPGQGLRLIYYSQIVNDFQKGDIAEGYSVSREKKESFPLTVTSAQKNPTAFYLCASTRQQATNEKLFFGSGTQLSVL.

Ten or more counts support this clonotype. The chain has TRBV3-1 and TRBJ2-2; D not resolved. The V gene's germline CDR1 is LGHDT and CDR2 YNNKEL (reference sequence). V dropped 3 bases and J dropped 0 bases, with 14 bases sitting between them. CDR3 size: 17 residues. In DNA, the CDR3 is TGTGCCAGCAGCCACACACCTTCAACAACGAACACCGGGGAGCTGTTTTTT. Amino acids: CASSHTPSTTNTGELFF.

This clonotype has at least ten counts. The chain carries TRBV12-3 or TRBV12-4 and TRBJ2-1; 7 bases agree with TRBD1. V shed 7 bases, J shed 3 bases, and the junction held 9 bases outside the gene matches. There are 15 residues in the CDR3. CDR3 protein: CASTPGQADYNEQFF. CDR3 coding DNA: TGTGCCAGCACCCCCGGACAGGCGGACTACAATGAGCAGTTCTTC.